This entry concerns a single TCR beta chain. This clonotype has only a few counts. This receptor's antigen is unknown. Per-nucleotide qualities are absent, and no much larger clonotype sits a single base away. The TCR beta CDR3 regions were amplified from the RNA transcripts. For the first round of RT-PCR on the TCR CDR3, the HTBI primer set was used together with the Qiagen OneStep RT-PCR kit. Libraries were constructed in a second round of multiplex PCR, after which size selection and purification were performed. Paired-end sequencing of the libraries was performed with 100 bp reads on an Illumina HiSeq2000. The paper's data handling went like this. Raw data were processed with SOAPnuke, discarding reads with adapters, uncalled bases, mean Phred below 15, or no exact constant-primer or identifier match. High-quality paired reads were merged using COPE v1.2.5, and each unique nucleotide sequence was defined as a clonotype. MiTCR v1.1 was used to align the clonotypes against IMGT TRBV, TRBD and TRBJ reference segments. Only V-J combinations with frequency above 0.0001, covering about 99% of repertoires, were analysed. A TCS score was defined as the ratio of F50 (clonal expansion) to E x V (chaos), with BLOSUM62-based TCRdist applied between CDR3 peptides within each V-J. Welch's t-statistics and random forest reduced several hundred V-J features to fewer than 15, which were used in a naive Bayes classifier (R e1071). The public reads were reanalyzed by TCRdb: fastp trimming at Q25, MiXCR alignment, in-frame beta chains only. Entries that share a CDR3 protein sequence are merged under the most common genes and DNA. These V and J calls rely on TCRdb rather than the paper's analysis. Here the sample has roughly 500,000 distinct CDR3 sequences; approximately 25% occur a single time. About 10% of the sample belongs to the ten largest clones.

In the ophthalmopathy patients, disease was moderately to severely active, with a Clinical Activity Score of 3 or more, a NOSPECS grade of 4 or more, and a duration of less than 3 months. Exclusion was applied to patients with uncontrolled infections, other autoimmune diseases, pregnancy or lactation. Diagnoses were based on clinical symptoms, serum thyroxine and TRAb, thyroid ultrasound and orbital computed tomography. PBMCs were separated from over 9 ml of fresh peripheral blood using Ficoll-Paque density gradient centrifugation. Total RNA was extracted with Trizol reagent, and quality was checked on an Agilent 2100 Bioanalyzer. These data come from a study of T cells in Graves' hyperthyroidism and ophthalmopathy (dated by TCRdb to between 2017 and 2020). As for the study more broadly: Peripheral blood was collected at initial diagnosis, before any treatment. To identify TCR V-J signatures that set the groups apart, the researchers used a discovery cohort of about a hundred patients, made up of under 45 with Graves' ophthalmopathy and some 56 with stable Graves' hyperthyroidism. An independent validation cohort of around 19 hyperthyroidism patients and 17 patients who later progressed to ophthalmopathy tested prospective prediction of ophthalmopathy. The 100 or so discovery patients were divided at random into training and test sets in a 7:3 ratio. Thyroid tissue and blood T-cell repertoires from over 5 Graves' hyperthyroidism patients were also compared in the study. After blood sampling, hyperthyroidism patients were treated with methimazole at a starting dose of 30 mg daily, and ophthalmopathy patients were treated with high-dose intravenous methylprednisolone. According to the paper, TCR Vbeta CDR3 sequencing was carried out on 135 peripheral blood samples, which came from 40 to 45 ophthalmopathy, around 75 hyperthyroidism and roughly 17 progressor patients. General findings and caveats noted by the study authors: A model built on a 13 V-J signature distinguished ophthalmopathy from stable hyperthyroidism, reaching 85% to 90% sensitivity and around 81% specificity in cross-validation and 80%/75% in testing. No statistical method was used to fix the sample size in advance, and group allocation was not hidden from the investigators. Blood samples also contained most of the expanded thyroid clonotypes (frequency above 0.001), which suggests that blood repertoires may reflect thyroid immune responses. In validation, the model predicted progression to ophthalmopathy a median of roughly 6.5 months before onset, with approximately 68% sensitivity and 72.22% specificity.

Between the V and J ends, shortened by 0 bases and 11 bases respectively, the junction contains 13 bases. Via the germline V gene (reference sequence), CDR1 is LNHNV and CDR2 YYDKDF. The CDR3 numbers 13 residues from cysteine through phenylalanine. The sequence is cut down to CDR3 DNA, 39 bases in frame from base 1. This TCR derives from a young woman with Graves' ophthalmopathy. The chain is encoded by TRBV15 joined to TRBJ1-1, with no confident D gene call. Sequencing was carried out using blood. The DNA is TGTGCCACCAGCAGAGATCCGGCCCGGGAGGCTTTCTTT. It translates as CATSRDPAREAFF.